This T cell receptor beta chain was identified during a study of blood T cell repertoires in COVID-19. Whole-study context: The United States, Italy and Spain supplied acute and convalescent COVID-19 samples. In each case, the material was cDNA or gDNA derived from T cells, B-cell-depleted T cells, or PBMCs.

The CDR3 length is 15 residues. Germline V gene sequence: CDR1 SSHAT, CDR2 FNYEAQ (reference sequence). A note on this clone: One junction end disagrees with the germline gene, perhaps due to a read error.

Source study methods: How many nucleated cells were present was estimated from reference gene primer amplification. Assay: immunoSEQ multiplex PCR; the TCRdb copy retains only in-frame clones and omits some. Clone size and V and J calls were adopted from that table, with D and trimming inferred from the DNA. The sample contains 200,000 or so clones, around 81% of which appear only once. Sequencing was carried out using peripheral blood. The chain has TRBV7-7 and TRBJ2-1; D is perhaps TRBD2 (6 bases). This TCR was recovered from an older woman with acute or convalescent COVID-19. The CDR3 reads CASSLRLAQYNEQFF. The CDR3 DNA sequence: TGTGCTAGCAGCTTAAGGCTAGCGCAATACAATGAGCAGTTCTTC. The variable domain in full, with the rest retrieved from reference TRBV7-7 and TRBJ2-1, is GAGVSQSPRYKVTKRGQDVTLRCDPISSHATLYWYQQALGQGPEFLTYFNYEAQPDKSGLPSDRFSAERPEGSISTLTIQRTEQRDSAMYRCASSLRLAQYNEQFFGPGTRLTVL.